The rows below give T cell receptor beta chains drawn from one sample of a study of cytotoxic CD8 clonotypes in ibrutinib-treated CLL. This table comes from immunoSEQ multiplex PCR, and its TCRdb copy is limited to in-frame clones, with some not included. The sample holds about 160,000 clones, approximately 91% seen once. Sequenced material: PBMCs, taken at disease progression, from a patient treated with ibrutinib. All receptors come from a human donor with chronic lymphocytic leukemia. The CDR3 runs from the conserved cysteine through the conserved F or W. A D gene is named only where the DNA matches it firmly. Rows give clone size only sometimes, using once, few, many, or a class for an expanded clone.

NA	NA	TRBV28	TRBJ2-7	TGTGCCAGCAAGGAGAGGGACAAAGGATCCTACGAGCAGTACTTC	CASKERDKGSYEQYF
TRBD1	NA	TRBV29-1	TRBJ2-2	TGCAGCGTTGCGGGACAGGGGCCGGGGGAGCTGTTTTTT	CSVAGQGPGELFF
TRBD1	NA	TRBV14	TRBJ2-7	TGTGCCAGCAGCCTCTTTCGACAGGGTTTTTACGAGCAGTACTTC	CASSLFRQGFYEQYF
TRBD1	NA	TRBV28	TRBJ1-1	TGTGCCAGCAGGCAACCCGGGACAGGGTATTTTTTCACTGAAGCTTTCTTT	CASRQPGTGYFFTEAFF
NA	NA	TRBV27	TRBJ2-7	TGTGCCAGCAGTTTATTTCTGGGGGGCTACGAGCAGTACTTC	CASSLFLGGYEQYF
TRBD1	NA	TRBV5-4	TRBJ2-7	TGTGCCAGCAGCTACGACAGGGGACTTATCTACGAGCAGTACTTC	CASSYDRGLIYEQYF
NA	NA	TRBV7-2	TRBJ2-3	TGTGCCAGCAGCTTGGACAACGGAGATACGCAGTATTTT	CASSLDNGDTQYF
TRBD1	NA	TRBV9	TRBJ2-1	TGTGCCAGCAGCGTAGATCAGGGGGTCTGGAATGAGCAGTTCTTC	CASSVDQGVWNEQFF
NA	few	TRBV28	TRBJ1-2	TGTGCCAGCAGTCCCGAGACAGCTCCAGAGTACACCTTC	CASSPETAPEYTF
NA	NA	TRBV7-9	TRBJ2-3	TGTGCCAGCAGTTTGACCTACACAGATACGCAGTATTTT	CASSLTYTDTQYF
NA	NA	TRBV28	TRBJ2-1	TGTGCCAGCAGTGGAGCGACTGGGGGAATAAACAATGAGCAGTTCTTC	CASSGATGGINNEQFF
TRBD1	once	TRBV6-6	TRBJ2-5	TGTGCCAGCAGTTACTTGGGACAGGGAAAAGAGACCCAGTACTTC	CASSYLGQGKETQYF
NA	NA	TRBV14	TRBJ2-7	TGTGCCAGCAGCCAACGGGACCGCGGGGACGAGCAGTACTTC	CASSQRDRGDEQYF
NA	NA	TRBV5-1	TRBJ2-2	TGCGCCAGCACGACAGATAACACCGGGGAGCTGTTTTTT	CASTTDNTGELFF
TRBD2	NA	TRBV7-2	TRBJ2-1	TGTGCCAGCAGCTTATGGATGGGACTAGCGGGAGCCAACAATGAGCAGTTCTTC	CASSLWMGLAGANNEQFF
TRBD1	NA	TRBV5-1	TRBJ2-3	TGCGCCAGCCAAATGACAGGGACCAGGGGTACAGATACGCAGTATTTT	CASQMTGTRGTDTQYF
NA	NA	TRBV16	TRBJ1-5	TGTGCCAGCAGCCAATTTACCCGGGGCAATCAGCCCCAGCATTTT	CASSQFTRGNQPQHF
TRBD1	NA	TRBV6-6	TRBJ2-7	TGTGCCACTCGTACAGGGGGCTTAAACGAGCAGTACTTC	CATRTGGLNEQYF
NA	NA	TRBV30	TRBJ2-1	TGTGCCTGGAGTGTTCCTAGCGCACGCTCCTCCTACAATGAGCAGTTCTTC	CAWSVPSARSSYNEQFF
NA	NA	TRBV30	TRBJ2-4	TGTGCCTGGAGTGTAGGGCACGGAAACATTCAGTACTTC	CAWSVGHGNIQYF
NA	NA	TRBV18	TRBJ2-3	TGTGCCAGCTCACCACAGCTGGGAGACACAGATACGCAGTATTTT	CASSPQLGDTDTQYF
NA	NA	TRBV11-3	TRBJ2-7	TGTGCCAGCAGCTTCACTTACGAGCAGTACTTC	CASSFTYEQYF
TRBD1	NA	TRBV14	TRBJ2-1	TGTGCCAGCAGCCAAGAGACAGGGGGCTCTTTCATTGTCAATGAGCAGTTCTTC	CASSQETGGSFIVNEQFF
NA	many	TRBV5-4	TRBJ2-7	TGTGCCAGCAGCTTGGGGGCAGGGGTTAACGAGCAGTACTTC	CASSLGAGVNEQYF
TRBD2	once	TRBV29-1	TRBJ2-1	TGCAGCGTAGACACTAGCGGGATTAACAATGAGCAGTTCTTC	CSVDTSGINNEQFF
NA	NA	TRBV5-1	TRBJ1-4	TGCGCCAGCAGCCCCCCGGGGGCCTCTGAAAAACTGTTTTTT	CASSPPGASEKLFF
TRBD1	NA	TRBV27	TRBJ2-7	TGTGCCAGCAGTGCGCGCTCGACCGGGACAGGGGTCTCGTACTTC	CASSARSTGTGVSYF
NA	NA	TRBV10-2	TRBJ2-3	TGCGCCAGCAGTGACCCCCGGGCCACAGATACGCAGTATTTT	CASSDPRATDTQYF
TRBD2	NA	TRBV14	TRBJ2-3	TGTGCCAGCAGCCAAGGGGGACTAGAGCGGCATACGCAGTATTTT	CASSQGGLERHTQYF